The 13 T cell receptor beta chains below were found in one sample sequenced in a study of T cell responses to AZD1222 COVID-19 vaccine (dated by TCRdb to the early 2020s). The library was made by the immunoSEQ multiplex PCR assay. The immuneACCESS repertoire file appears here via TCRdb, limited to in-frame rearrangements. These files lack a portion of the clones; in checked studies, under half of the deficit traces to unresolved V genes, and the cause of the others is not known. Within this sample are more than 75,000 clones, with approximately 90% of them counted one time only. The biggest ten clones account for 6.5% to 8.5% of the sample. Read against the paper, the sample's time point label means: baseline before first vaccination. Sequenced here: peripheral blood, sampled on day 0 of AZD1222 vaccination. These TCRs come from an adult in good health.

The V call is TRBV19, the J call TRBJ2-2, with 10 bases lining up with TRBD2. Germline lookup yields CDR1 LNHDA and CDR2 SQIVND (reference sequence). The junction had 2 bases not matched to a gene; V was cut back by 3 bases and J by 1 base. The CDR3 loop spans 16 amino acids. The chain's CDR3 is CASSMTSGLNTGELFF. The CDR3 DNA is TGTGCCAGTAGTATGACTAGCGGGCTGAACACCGGGGAGCTGTTTTTT. Drawing the rest from reference TRBV19 and TRBJ2-2, the complete variable domain is DGGITQSPKYLFRKEGQNVTLSCEQNLNHDAMYWYRQDPGQGLRLIYYSQIVNDFQKGDIAEGYSVSREKKESFPLTVTSAQKNPTAFYLCASSMTSGLNTGELFFGEGSRLTVL.

The rearrangement uses TRBV2 and TRBJ2-7, with TRBD2 matching 7 bases. Per the germline V gene, CDR1 is SNHLY and CDR2 is FYNNEI. The CDR3 covers 11 residues. V gave up 6 bases and J gave up 12 bases; unmatched junction bases: 8. The chain's CDR3 is CASRLMGRGYF. The CDR3, as DNA: TGTGCCAGCAGGCTGATGGGGAGGGGGTACTTC.

The table lists this clone with a count of one. The chain carries TRBV6-6 and TRBJ1-2; 11 bases align to TRBD1. The germline CDR1 and CDR2 sequences are MNHNY and SVGAGI (reference sequence). V lost 7 bases, J lost 4 bases, and 2 bases stayed unmatched. This CDR3 spans 13 amino acids. CDR3 amino acids: CASTGTGGYGYTF. The CDR3 nucleotides read TGTGCCAGCACCGGGACAGGGGGCTATGGCTACACCTTC.

In this sample, this clone turned up once. The chain has TRBV2 and TRBJ2-1, with D perhaps TRBD1 (5 bases). This CDR3 spans 11 amino acids. Germline CDR1 reads SNHLY; CDR2 reads FYNNEI. Trimming cost V 8 bases and J 5 bases, with 7 bases left between them. The CDR3, as DNA: TGTGCCAGCCGACAGAACAATGAGCAGTTCTTC. This gives the protein CASRQNNEQFF.

The rearrangement links TRBV19 to TRBJ2-7; D is possibly TRBD1 or TRBD2 (5 bases each). CDR3 length: 13 residues. V was clipped by 5 bases and J by 2 bases, with 10 bases between them. Germline V gene lookup returns CDR1 LNHDA and CDR2 SQIVND (reference sequence). The CDR3 nucleotides are TGTGCCAGTAGTGCCGGGACCCCCTACGAGCAGTACTTC. It codes for CASSAGTPYEQYF.

V usage is TRBV4-3 and J usage is TRBJ1-3; D is unclear. This CDR3 contains 15 residues. V lost 0 bases, J lost 2 bases, and 8 bases lay in between. The V gene's germline CDR1 is LGHNA and CDR2 YSLEER. As DNA, the CDR3 is TGCGCCAGCAGCCAAGAAGGCGGGACTGGAAACACCATATATTTT. It yields the protein CASSQEGGTGNTIYF.

The chain has TRBV5-1 and TRBJ2-7; TRBD2 agrees at 8 bases. Trimming cost V 4 bases and J 5 bases; bases outside gene matches: 14. The germline V gene encodes CDR1 SGHRS and CDR2 YFSETQ. The CDR3 totals 16 residues. Here the CDR3 DNA reads TGCGCCAGCAGCCCTTCGATAGGGACTAGGGGACACGAGCAGTACTTC. Its protein product is CASSPSIGTRGHEQYF.

The rearrangement links TRBV5-1 to TRBJ1-1; 7 bases map to TRBD1. The CDR3 is 14 amino acids. With V trimmed by 3 bases and J by 0 bases, 2 bases remained unmatched. Germline CDR1 SGHRS, CDR2 YFSETQ. CDR3 sequence (DNA): TGCGCCAGCAGCTGGGACAGACTGAACACTGAAGCTTTCTTT. This translates into CASSWDRLNTEAFF.

The gene calls are TRBV15 and TRBJ1-5; D ambiguous. Germline V gene data show CDR1 as LNHNV and CDR2 as YYDKDF (reference sequence). The V and J ends lost 1 base and 4 bases respectively, with 5 bases between them. This CDR3 has 13 amino acids. The CDR3 spells CATSRVGNQPQHF. CDR3 in DNA: TGTGCCACCAGCAGAGTGGGGAATCAGCCCCAGCATTTT. The full variable domain, completed using reference TRBV15 and TRBJ1-5, is DAMVIQNPRYQVTQFGKPVTLSCSQTLNHNVMYWYQQKSSQAPKLLFHYYDKDFNNEADTPDNFQSRRPNTSFCFLDIRSPGLGDTAMYLCATSRVGNQPQHFGDGTRLSIL.

V and J are TRBV7-2 and TRBJ2-7, with D possibly being TRBD2 (7 bases). Trimming removed 3 bases from V and 2 bases from J, with 11 bases in between. Germline CDR1 reads SGHTA; CDR2 reads FQGNSA. The CDR3 is 14 residues long. The CDR3 loop reads CASSFSGGPYEQYF. DNA for the CDR3: TGTGCCAGCAGCTTCTCCGGGGGGCCCTACGAGCAGTACTTC.

This rearrangement joins TRBV11-2 to TRBJ1-2; maybe TRBD1 (5 bases). The CDR3 is 14 residues long. Germline values: CDR1 SGHAT, CDR2 FQNNGV. The ends were cut back, 1 base at V and 6 bases at J, with 12 bases in the middle. The CDR3: CASSLGPGSNGYTF. As DNA, the CDR3 is TGTGCCAGCAGCTTAGGGCCAGGGTCCAATGGCTACACCTTC.

V gene TRBV2 combines with J gene TRBJ2-3; D tentatively fits TRBD1 or TRBD2 (6 bases each). V dropped 4 bases and J dropped 3 bases, with 14 bases sitting between them. Germline V gene sequence: CDR1 SNHLY, CDR2 FYNNEI. The CDR3 totals 15 residues. CDR3 protein: CASSVREGGTDTQYF. The CDR3 coding sequence is TGTGCCAGCAGTGTGCGGGAAGGGGGGACAGATACGCAGTATTTT. Filled out from reference TRBV2 and TRBJ2-3, the complete variable domain reads EPEVTQTPSHQVTQMGQEVILRCVPISNHLYFYWYRQILGQKVEFLVSFYNNEISEKSEIFDDQFSVERPDGSNFTLKIRSTKLEDSAMYFCASSVREGGTDTQYFGPGTRLTVL.

The chain couples TRBV14 to TRBJ2-7; 9 positions match TRBD1. Germline-derived CDR1 and CDR2 are SGHDN and FVKESK. Trimming cost V 4 bases and J 0 bases; bases outside gene matches: 7. This CDR3 comprises 16 residues. The CDR3 here is CASSPWTGASSYEQYF. As DNA, the CDR3 is TGTGCCAGCAGCCCCTGGACAGGGGCGAGCTCCTACGAGCAGTACTTC.